This T cell receptor beta chain originates from a study of human T cells and chemical hapten exposure. V shed 4 bases and J shed 3 bases, with 8 bases lying between them. This CDR3 region has 12 residues. Germline V CDR1 and CDR2: DFQATT, SNEGSKA (reference sequence). Study observations and caveats: Patch test score was positively correlated with the counts of PT1 expanded TCRs.

From the RACE reads, TCRdb called clonotypes with MiXCR, one entry per CDR3 protein. The sample yields approximately 110,000 distinct CDR3 sequences, 9.5% to 11% seen once. As for time point: patch test 1, 2 weeks after DPC sensitization. Treatment denoted: therapeutic diphenylcyclopropenone sensitization with weekly scalp DPC. Comment on this clonotype: Its antigen is unknown.

The chain combines TRBV20-1 with TRBJ2-3; a weak D match, TRBD1 (6 bases). This TCR was recovered from a woman aged 40 to 49 with alopecia areata. Some clones in this sample may be carry-over from other donors' samples. The source material was whole blood, sampled in connection with sensitization to the hapten diphenylcyclopropenone (DPC). CDR3 sequence reads: CSATGETDTQYF. The CDR3 coding sequence is TGCAGTGCTACAGGGGAGACAGATACGCAGTATTTT.